The rows below give T cell receptor beta chains drawn from one sample of a study of cytomegalovirus exposure and HLA in healthy donors. Libraries were prepared by immunoSEQ multiplex PCR; TCRdb keeps only in-frame clonotypes and omits some of them. The repertoire holds approximately 300,000 clones, with about four fifths as singletons. The material sequenced was PBMCs. Receptors were obtained from a girl aged 2 to 10 in good health and CMV-seronegative. Both conserved end residues are part of each CDR3. The order of the fields is V gene, J gene, D gene, clone size, CDR3 DNA, CDR3 protein. The D gene is left open where the match is weak. Clone size is not always given. Where it is, it says once, few, many or a class for expanded clones.

v_call: TRBV5-6
j_call: TRBJ2-2
d_call: -
clone_size: -
cdr3_nt: TGTGCCAGCACCCGCGCCGGGTACGGGAACACCGGGGAGCTGTTTTTT
cdr3_aa: CASTRAGYGNTGELFF

v_call: TRBV11-1
j_call: TRBJ2-1
d_call: -
clone_size: -
cdr3_nt: TGTGCCAGCAGCTTAGAGACTCCCTACAATGAGCAGTTCTTC
cdr3_aa: CASSLETPYNEQFF

v_call: TRBV5-6
j_call: TRBJ1-5
d_call: -
clone_size: -
cdr3_nt: TGTGCCAGCAGCTTGGCCAGGGGCCGGTACAATCAGCCCCGGCATTTT
cdr3_aa: CASSLARGRYNQPRHF

v_call: TRBV27
j_call: TRBJ2-3
d_call: -
clone_size: -
cdr3_nt: TGTGCCAGCAGTTTCACCCCGGGACTCCCCACAGATACGCAGTATTTT
cdr3_aa: CASSFTPGLPTDTQYF

v_call: TRBV10-3
j_call: TRBJ2-6
d_call: -
clone_size: -
cdr3_nt: TGTGCCACCAGCCAGACACTCTCTGGGGCCAACGTCCTGACTTTC
cdr3_aa: CATSQTLSGANVLTF

v_call: TRBV5-1
j_call: TRBJ1-2
d_call: TRBD1
clone_size: -
cdr3_nt: TGCGCCAGCAGCACCCCGACAGGGTATGGAACTAACTATGGCTACACCTTC
cdr3_aa: CASSTPTGYGTNYGYTF

v_call: TRBV28
j_call: TRBJ2-1
d_call: -
clone_size: once
cdr3_nt: TGTGCCAGCGGGGGGGGCGCCTACAATGAGCAGTTCTTC
cdr3_aa: CASGGGAYNEQFF

v_call: TRBV11-1
j_call: TRBJ2-7
d_call: TRBD1
clone_size: -
cdr3_nt: TGTGCCAGCAGCTTAGGGGGACAGGGGGATCGCGAGCAGTACTTC
cdr3_aa: CASSLGGQGDREQYF

v_call: TRBV11-3
j_call: TRBJ1-1
d_call: TRBD1
clone_size: -
cdr3_nt: TGCAGAAAGACAGGGATAGAGATAATGAACACTGAAGCTTTCTTT
cdr3_aa: CRKTGIEIMNTEAFF

v_call: TRBV7-9
j_call: TRBJ1-6
d_call: -
clone_size: once
cdr3_nt: TGTGCCAGCAGCTTAAATGGAGGGATTTATTCACCCCTCCACTTT
cdr3_aa: CASSLNGGIYSPLHF

v_call: TRBV11-2
j_call: TRBJ1-1
d_call: -
clone_size: -
cdr3_nt: TGTGCCAGCAGCTTAGATTGGACAACCTTCACTGAAGCTTTCTTT
cdr3_aa: CASSLDWTTFTEAFF

v_call: TRBV11-2
j_call: TRBJ2-3
d_call: -
clone_size: once
cdr3_nt: TGTGCCAGCAGCTTCACGAGGGCCGATAGCACAGATACGCAGTATTTT
cdr3_aa: CASSFTRADSTDTQYF

v_call: TRBV6-5
j_call: TRBJ2-7
d_call: -
clone_size: -
cdr3_nt: TGTGCCAGCAGCTATTCACCTAACTACGAGCAGTACTTC
cdr3_aa: CASSYSPNYEQYF

v_call: TRBV10-3
j_call: TRBJ2-1
d_call: TRBD2
clone_size: -
cdr3_nt: TGTGCCACATGCTCCAGGGTCCTAGCGGGAGGGAACAATGAGCAGTTCTTC
cdr3_aa: CATCSRVLAGGNNEQFF

v_call: TRBV4-1
j_call: TRBJ2-1
d_call: TRBD2
clone_size: -
cdr3_nt: TGCGCCAGCAGCCAAGGGAGACTAGCGGGGGCCACGAGCTCCTACAATGAGCAGTTCTTC
cdr3_aa: CASSQGRLAGATSSYNEQFF

v_call: TRBV5-8
j_call: TRBJ1-5
d_call: TRBD1
clone_size: -
cdr3_nt: TGTGCCAGCAGCTCTATTCTGGACAGGTTGAATCAGCCCCAGCATTTT
cdr3_aa: CASSSILDRLNQPQHF

v_call: TRBV4-1
j_call: TRBJ1-1
d_call: -
clone_size: -
cdr3_nt: TGCGCCAGCAGCCAAGATCTTATAGGGGAAAGGTACACTGAAGCTTTCTTT
cdr3_aa: CASSQDLIGERYTEAFF

v_call: TRBV10-3
j_call: TRBJ1-5
d_call: -
clone_size: once
cdr3_nt: TGTACCATCAGTACCGGGACAACCAAAAATCAGCCCCAGCATTTT
cdr3_aa: CTISTGTTKNQPQHF

v_call: TRBV28
j_call: TRBJ1-2
d_call: TRBD1
clone_size: -
cdr3_nt: TGTGCCAGTCGACAGGGATTCGACTATGGCTACACCTTC
cdr3_aa: CASRQGFDYGYTF

v_call: TRBV5-1
j_call: TRBJ1-1
d_call: TRBD1
clone_size: -
cdr3_nt: TGCGCCAGCAGCTTGGCGACAGGGTCAGGCACTGAAGCTTTCTTT
cdr3_aa: CASSLATGSGTEAFF

v_call: TRBV2
j_call: TRBJ1-5
d_call: -
clone_size: -
cdr3_nt: TGTGCCAGCAGCCCCCCCGTTCAGGGTAGCCAGCCCCAGCATTTT
cdr3_aa: CASSPPVQGSQPQHF

v_call: TRBV27
j_call: TRBJ1-1
d_call: -
clone_size: few
cdr3_nt: TGTGCCAGCAGTTTGCGAGGGTGGATGAACACTGAAGCTTTCTTT
cdr3_aa: CASSLRGWMNTEAFF

v_call: TRBV15
j_call: TRBJ1-5
d_call: -
clone_size: -
cdr3_nt: TGTGCCACCCGATCGGGGGGTTATAGCAATCAGCCCCAGCATTTT
cdr3_aa: CATRSGGYSNQPQHF

v_call: TRBV29-1
j_call: TRBJ2-5
d_call: -
clone_size: -
cdr3_nt: TGCAGCGTCTCCGGCGGCCAAGAGACCCAGTACTTC
cdr3_aa: CSVSGGQETQYF

v_call: TRBV28
j_call: TRBJ1-2
d_call: -
clone_size: -
cdr3_nt: TGTGCCAGCAGCCGGGGGGCAGGGGGCTACACCTTC
cdr3_aa: CASSRGAGGYTF

v_call: TRBV9
j_call: TRBJ1-5
d_call: TRBD1
clone_size: -
cdr3_nt: TGTGCCAGCAGCGCGGGACAGGGTAGCAATCAGCCCCAGCATTTT
cdr3_aa: CASSAGQGSNQPQHF

v_call: TRBV5-6
j_call: TRBJ2-1
d_call: TRBD1
clone_size: -
cdr3_nt: TGTGCCAGCAGCTTGGCGGGACAGGGAGACTACAATGAGCAGTTCTTC
cdr3_aa: CASSLAGQGDYNEQFF

v_call: TRBV12-5
j_call: TRBJ2-1
d_call: TRBD2
clone_size: -
cdr3_nt: TGTGCTAGTGGGGGCAGGCCGGGGCTAGCGGGAGTGAATGAGCAGTTCTTC
cdr3_aa: CASGGRPGLAGVNEQFF

v_call: TRBV7-2
j_call: TRBJ1-2
d_call: TRBD1
clone_size: -
cdr3_nt: TGTGCCAGCAGCCCCTCCTCAGGGGGGTACAACTATGGCTACACCTTC
cdr3_aa: CASSPSSGGYNYGYTF

v_call: TRBV21-1
j_call: TRBJ1-5
d_call: -
clone_size: -
cdr3_nt: TGTGCCAGCAGCTTCCGGGACACCACAAATAGCAATCAGCCCCAGCATTTT
cdr3_aa: CASSFRDTTNSNQPQHF

v_call: TRBV11-2
j_call: TRBJ2-3
d_call: -
clone_size: once
cdr3_nt: TGTGCCAGCAGCTTAGGCCCCGACGGGAGTAGGACAGATACGCAGTATTTT
cdr3_aa: CASSLGPDGSRTDTQYF